Shown below are 25 T cell receptor beta chains from a single sample sequenced in a study of blood T cell repertoires in COVID-19. This table comes from immunoSEQ multiplex PCR, and its TCRdb copy is limited to in-frame clones, with some not included. Counted here are 100,000 or so clones, 81% occurring once; the ten biggest clones make up under 40%. The specimen sequenced was peripheral blood. The receptor source for this set is a man older than 75 with acute or convalescent COVID-19.

This clone came up a few times. The CDR3 protein is CASNTLNYGYTF. The CDR3 DNA follows: TGTGCCAGCAACACCCTTAACTATGGCTACACCTTC. The chain carries TRBV7-9 and TRBJ1-2; D is unresolved. Germline CDR1 reads SEHNR; CDR2 reads FQNEAQ (reference sequence). The V gene lost 7 bases and the J gene lost 1 base, with 7 bases spanning the gap. The CDR3 loop spans 12 amino acids. Looking up the rest from reference TRBV7-9 and TRBJ1-2 gives the full variable domain: DTGVSQNPRHKITKRGQNVTFRCDPISEHNRLYWYRQTLGQGPEFLTYFQNEAQLEKSRLLSDRFSAERPKGSFSTLEIQRTEQGDSAMYLCASNTLNYGYTFGSGTRLTVV.

The chain carries TRBV14 and TRBJ2-3; TRBD2 matches 8 bases. Germline CDR1 reads SGHDN; CDR2 reads FVKESK. The CDR3 extends over 17 amino acids. The J segment lost 1 base and the V segment lost 0 bases, leaving 6 bases of the junction unmatched. In nucleotides, the CDR3 is TGTGCCAGCAGCCAAGATAGAGCGGGAGCGGGCACAGATACGCAGTATTTT. Amino acids: CASSQDRAGAGTDTQYF.

This clone was seen just once. The chain recombines TRBV19 with TRBJ1-2, with 7 bases matching TRBD1. With V trimmed by 3 bases and J by 8 bases, 18 bases remained unmatched. Germline CDR1 LNHDA, CDR2 SQIVND (reference sequence). This CDR3 comprises 17 residues. The CDR3 bases are TGTGCCAGTAGTATCACTGTATCCGGAGGGACAGAAGTCGGCTACACCTTC. It codes for CASSITVSGGTEVGYTF. Complete variable domain (other parts from reference TRBV19 and TRBJ1-2): DGGITQSPKYLFRKEGQNVTLSCEQNLNHDAMYWYRQDPGQGLRLIYYSQIVNDFQKGDIAEGYSVSREKKESFPLTVTSAQKNPTAFYLCASSITVSGGTEVGYTFGSGTRLTVV.

The chain joins TRBV24-1 to TRBJ2-1, with a tentative D call TRBD2 (6 bases). Germline CDR1 KGHDR, CDR2 SFDVKD. The CDR3 runs 15 residues. V was shortened by 2 bases and J by 0 bases, with 7 bases between the two germline ends. The CDR3 DNA reads TGTGCCACCAGTGATTCCGGGAGCTCCTACAATGAGCAGTTCTTC. Translated: CATSDSGSSYNEQFF.

This chain uses TRBV20-1 with TRBJ2-2, with D uncertain. The CDR3 is 13 residues long. V was cut by 3 bases and J by 3 bases, with 8 bases left in between. Germline values: CDR1 DFQATT, CDR2 SNEGSKA (reference sequence). The CDR3 DNA reads as TGCAGTGCTAGTTTACATCACACCGGGGAGCTGTTTTTT. It translates to CSASLHHTGELFF.

The chain has TRBV28 and TRBJ1-2; TRBD1 matches 7 bases. Germline CDR1 reads MDHEN; CDR2 reads SYDVKM. V was clipped by 4 bases and J by 4 bases; unmatched bases: 6. The CDR3 has 14 residues. CDR3 sequence (DNA): TGTGCCAGCAGTTCGGGGACAGACATCTATGGCTACACCTTC. It codes for CASSSGTDIYGYTF.

This clone was observed a single time. This sample also contains other DNA sequences that code for the same CDR3. This chain uses TRBV18 with TRBJ2-1, with 15 bases identical to TRBD2. Per germline, CDR1 KGHSH and CDR2 LQKENI. The CDR3 sequence is 16 residues long. J gave up 7 bases and V 0 bases, and 1 base lay outside the gene matches. Here the CDR3 DNA reads TGTGCCAGCTCACCACCGGGACTAGCGGGAGGTAATGAGCAGTTCTTC. Translating it yields CASSPPGLAGGNEQFF.

V gene TRBV29-1 combines with J gene TRBJ1-5; 7 nucleotides agree with TRBD1. Germline V gene sequence: CDR1 SQVTM, CDR2 ANQGSEA. The V segment lost 5 bases and the J segment 1 base; nucleotides outside the gene matches: 2. The CDR3 consists of 13 residues. The CDR3 region has the DNA TGCAGCGTTCGGACAGGAAGCAATCAGCCCCAGCATTTT. Translation gives CSVRTGSNQPQHF.

The chain combines TRBV3-1 (or the pseudogene TRBV3-2) with TRBJ2-2, with 10 bases that match TRBD2. CDR3 length equals 17 residues. Germline V CDR1 and CDR2: LGHDT, YNNKEL (reference sequence). The ends lost 0 bases at V and 5 bases at J; junction bases unmatched: 6. Here the CDR3 reads CASSQDRLAGETGELFF. The CDR3 nucleotides read TGTGCCAGCAGCCAAGATCGTCTAGCGGGAGAAACCGGGGAGCTGTTTTTT.

About this clone: The DNA is omitted, as the CDR3 cannot be located on it reliably, and the CDR3 follows TCRdb's listing. The chain combines TRBV28 with TRBJ2-5; TRBD2, the table's D call, lacks a check against the DNA. The CDR3 adds up to 19 amino acids, both ends counted. Germline values: CDR1 MDHEN, CDR2 SYDVKM. The CDR3 loop is CAGWEDPLQETQYFGSTNF.

The V call is TRBV20-1, the J call TRBJ2-3, with 11 bases aligning to TRBD2. Losses at the gene ends were 3 bases for V and 6 bases for J; bases not matched to a gene: 14. CDR3 length: 17 amino acids. The germline CDR1 and CDR2 sequences are DFQATT and SNEGSKA (reference sequence). CDR3 bases: TGCAGTGCTAGTTTACCCCCACTAGCGGGAGTAACGGATACGCAGTATTTT. It encodes CSASLPPLAGVTDTQYF.

CDR3 in DNA: TGCAGCGTTGAAGATCTCGGGGGGCGCGCCCATCTCTATGGCTACACCTTC. Translated: CSVEDLGGRAHLYGYTF. V is TRBV29-1 and J is TRBJ1-2; tentatively, D is TRBD1 (6 bases). Germline loops: CDR1 SQVTM, CDR2 ANQGSEA. The CDR3 spans 17 residues. V dropped 0 bases and J dropped 4 bases, with 21 bases sitting between them.

This sequence joins TRBV27 and TRBJ2-7; 8 bases line up with TRBD2. Germline CDR1 MNHEY, CDR2 SMNVEV (reference sequence). V gave up 2 bases and J gave up 3 bases; unmatched junction bases: 6. The CDR3 length is 15 residues. CDR3 DNA: TGTGCCAGCAGTTTAAAAGCGGGAGTACTCTACGAGCAGTACTTC. Protein product: CASSLKAGVLYEQYF.

The J gene is TRBJ2-1, the V gene TRBV7-2; the match to TRBD2 covers 10 bases. Germline V CDR1 and CDR2: SGHTA, FQGNSA. The J segment lost 5 bases and the V segment lost 3 bases, leaving 7 bases of the junction unmatched. This CDR3 has 16 amino acids. As DNA, the CDR3 is TGTGCCAGCAGCTTGGCTAGCGGGAGTGGGGACAATGAGCAGTTCTTC. Translation gives CASSLASGSGDNEQFF.

This sequence joins TRBV29-1 and TRBJ1-2; no firm D call. The CDR3 loop spans 11 amino acids. Trimming took off 4 bases at V and 5 bases at J, with 8 bases between the two ends. Germline V gene lookup returns CDR1 SQVTM and CDR2 ANQGSEA. CDR3 in amino acids: CSVGTGYGYTF. The CDR3 DNA reads as TGCAGCGTTGGTACGGGGTATGGCTACACCTTC.

The DNA of the CDR3 is TGTGCCAGCAGCTTTACAGGAAACTATGGCTACACCTTC. The encoded protein is CASSFTGNYGYTF. The chain uses TRBV7-8 and TRBJ1-2, with TRBD1 as a possible D gene (5 bases). The CDR3 is 13 amino acids. The V end was cut by 3 bases, the J end by 2 bases, with 7 bases between. Germline V gene lookup returns CDR1 SGHVS and CDR2 FQNEAQ.

This chain uses TRBV6-5 with TRBJ1-1; a possible D gene is TRBD1 (6 bases). Trimming left V 6 bases short and J 5 bases short, with 13 bases between. Per the germline V gene, CDR1 is MNHEY and CDR2 is SVGAGI. This CDR3 has 13 residues. The CDR3 DNA reads as TGTGCCAGCAGCGCGACAGGACGGACTGAAGCTTTCTTT. It encodes CASSATGRTEAFF.

The J gene is TRBJ2-6, the V gene TRBV25-1; D may be TRBD2 (5 bases). Trimming took off 1 base at V and 1 base at J, with 8 bases between the two ends. The germline V gene encodes CDR1 MGHDK and CDR2 SYGVNS. CDR3 size: 16 residues. CDR3 residues: CASSEFRGSGANVLTF. In nucleotides, the CDR3 is TGTGCCAGCAGTGAATTTCGGGGATCTGGGGCCAACGTCCTGACTTTC.

The J gene is TRBJ2-6, the V gene TRBV7-6; D not resolved. With 1 base removed from V and 1 base from J, the gap between germline ends came to 5 bases. CDR1 and CDR2 from the germline V gene are SGHVS and FNYEAQ. CDR3 length: 15 residues. Written as DNA, the CDR3 is TGTGCCAGCAGCTTAGTTCGTTCTGGGGCCAACGTCCTGACTTTC. Translation: CASSLVRSGANVLTF. Drawing the rest from reference TRBV7-6 and TRBJ2-6, the complete variable domain is GAGVSQSPRYKVTKRGQDVALRCDPISGHVSLYWYRQALGQGPEFLTYFNYEAQQDKSGLPNDRFSAERPEGSISTLTIQRTEQRDSAMYRCASSLVRSGANVLTFGAGSRLTVL.

The table lists this clone with a few counts. The rearrangement links TRBV3-1 (or the pseudogene TRBV3-2) to TRBJ2-5; D is perhaps TRBD1 (5 bases). Deletions cut 0 bases from V and 1 base from J, with 15 bases between. The CDR3 runs 17 residues. Germline CDR1 and CDR2: LGHDT and YNNKEL (reference sequence). As DNA, the CDR3 is TGTGCCAGCAGCCAAGATTGGCAGGGTGCGTCCCAAGAGACCCAGTACTTC. Encoded protein: CASSQDWQGASQETQYF.

V usage is TRBV10-3 and J usage is TRBJ1-6; perhaps TRBD1 as D (6 bases). CDR1 is ENHRY and CDR2 is SYGVKD in the germline V gene. This CDR3 region has 17 residues. The germline V and J ends were trimmed by 6 bases and 0 bases, with 15 bases remaining between them. The CDR3 nucleotides read TGTGCCATCAGAGACGACAGGAGAAGCTCCTATAATTCACCCCTCCACTTT. It yields the protein CAIRDDRRSSYNSPLHF.

The rearrangement uses TRBV28 and TRBJ2-1; 11 bases agree with TRBD2. Germline V gene data show CDR1 as MDHEN and CDR2 as SYDVKM. The CDR3 extends over 15 amino acids. With V trimmed by 6 bases and J by 10 bases, 11 bases remained unmatched. This CDR3 is CASSLTSGGPQEQFF. DNA for the CDR3: TGTGCCAGCAGCCTTACTAGCGGGGGACCTCAGGAGCAGTTCTTC.

J is TRBJ2-7 and V is TRBV5-1, with a weak D call TRBD1 (6 bases). Germline V gives CDR1 SGHRS, CDR2 YFSETQ. This CDR3 contains 12 residues. V gave up 3 bases and J gave up 5 bases, with 9 bases separating them. This CDR3 is CASSSGHDEQYF. In nucleotides, the CDR3 is TGCGCCAGCAGCTCGGGACACGACGAGCAGTACTTC.

V is TRBV4-3 and J is TRBJ1-2, with unresolved D. Trimming removed 4 bases from V and 3 bases from J, with 6 bases in between. Per germline, CDR1 LGHNA and CDR2 YSLEER. The CDR3 length is 12 residues. In nucleotides, the CDR3 is TGCGCCAGCAGCCCCGGAGACTATGGCTACACCTTC. This sequence encodes CASSPGDYGYTF.

This rearrangement joins TRBV27 to TRBJ2-1, with TRBD2 identical over 15 bases. CDR1 and CDR2 from the germline V gene are MNHEY and SMNVEV (reference sequence). The CDR3 covers 17 residues. V was clipped by 6 bases and J by 7 bases; unmatched bases: 10. CDR3 in amino acids: CASRSGTSGRNGNEQFF. CDR3 nucleotides: TGTGCCAGCAGGTCCGGGACTAGCGGGAGGAATGGGAATGAGCAGTTCTTC.